Listed below are T cell receptor beta chains from one sample, sequenced in a study of read filtering for tumor transcriptome and immune sequencing. Via MiXCR, TCRdb re-called the reads, giving one row per CDR3 protein. The table includes tens of thousands of distinct CDR3 sequences, roughly an eighth detected once. The sample consisted of a population of CD138-negative cells sorted from bone marrow. The receptors were gathered from a donor over 35 with multiple myeloma. Both conserved end residues are trimmed from each CDR3.

J | V | CDR3
TRBJ2-5 | TRBV27 | ASSFDMTSFQETQY
TRBJ1-5 | TRBV20-1 | SAPLGGANNPNQPQH
TRBJ2-2 | TRBV29-1 | SVELAGGNTGELF
TRBJ2-1 | TRBV20-1 | SAKDSHGYTQNEQF
TRBJ2-7 | TRBV20-1 | SARDLEASGKRSTYEQY
TRBJ2-2 | TRBV7-9 | ASSRISNTGELF
TRBJ2-2 | TRBV29-1 | SVRTNRNTGELF
TRBJ2-2 | TRBV24-1 | ATSDFSGGPNTGELF
TRBJ2-5 | TRBV29-1 | SVEIVSGRMETQY
TRBJ2-1 | TRBV25-1 | ASTEQNNEQF
TRBJ2-2 | TRBV5-4 | ASSLGAADPGELF
TRBJ2-4 | TRBV5-1 | ASSWGTAGNIQY
TRBJ2-1 | TRBV7-7 | ASSQEWGHNEQF
TRBJ1-3 | TRBV28 | ASSFGLNTIY
TRBJ1-5 | TRBV12-3/TRBV12-4 | ASRFDRDQPQH
TRBJ2-1 | TRBV5-6 | ASSLELAGKNEQF
TRBJ2-7 | TRBV15 | ATSTRDTPGEQY
TRBJ1-1 | TRBV5-6 | ASSLTMGNTEAF
TRBJ1-4 | TRBV7-9 | ASSPEQGSEKLF
TRBJ2-4 | TRBV7-6 | ASSSGLGPAGQKENIQY
TRBJ2-3 | TRBV18 | ASSPTRSPIGLAGTTDTQY
TRBJ2-1 | TRBV6-1 | ASSESPKYNEQF
TRBJ2-5 | TRBV20-1 | SAWGSGETQY
TRBJ2-2 | TRBV6-5 | ASSLDRVTGELF
TRBJ2-2 | TRBV19 | ASSLLAGGPNGELF
TRBJ2-1 | TRBV5-1 | ASRGEPTAHNEQF
TRBJ2-7 | TRBV5-6 | ASSLEPSGPKGQY
TRBJ2-5 | TRBV29-1 | SVEGGTGGETQY
TRBJ1-5 | TRBV6-6 | ASSYGDPVYSNQPQH
TRBJ1-1 | TRBV10-3 | AISVQGTEAF
TRBJ2-1 | TRBV20-1 | SAPTSGRARYNEQF
TRBJ2-1 | TRBV5-1 | ASSPFLAGGSSNEQF
TRBJ1-2 | TRBV20-1 | SARASDLNYGYT
TRBJ2-7 | TRBV20-1 | SAKNGIFLLLNLYEQY
TRBJ2-3 | TRBV2 | ASSQAGTATDTQY
TRBJ2-1 | TRBV9 | ASSVETSSYNEQF
TRBJ2-3 | TRBV7-6 | ASSQSGYSTDTQY